This T cell receptor beta chain was sequenced in a study of human T cells and chemical hapten exposure. About the research overall: Investigators sensitized around 2 cm by around 2 cm of upper inner arm skin with 2% DPC. Each patient's scalp received weekly diphenylcyclopropenone throughout the approximately 25-week study. Study outcomes and limitations: TCRs above 1 in 1000 frequency stayed constant with DPC sensitization.

The V end was cut by 3 bases, the J end by 6 bases, with 13 bases between. CDR3 length: 14 residues. Library preparation tagged each individual cDNA molecule with a unique molecular identifier. TCRdb analysed the RACE reads with MiXCR anew, one entry per CDR3 protein. This sample yields about 380,000 distinct CDR3 sequences, of which more than 4.5% are seen a single time; roughly 2.4% belongs to the top ten. This clonotype came up a few times. What it binds is unknown. As to time point: patch test 1, 2 weeks after DPC sensitization. Treatment here: therapeutic diphenylcyclopropenone sensitization with weekly scalp DPC.

This chain connects TRBV12-3 or TRBV12-4 to TRBJ2-3; weak D call: TRBD2 (5 bases). This receptor was identified in a woman between 50 and 59 years old with alopecia areata. Some clones in this sample may be carry-over from other donors' samples. The material sequenced was whole blood, taken in connection with sensitization to the hapten diphenylcyclopropenone (DPC). The CDR3 DNA is TGTGCCAGCAGTTTTCCGGGAATCGACGATACGCAGTATTTT. As protein: CASSFPGIDDTQYF.